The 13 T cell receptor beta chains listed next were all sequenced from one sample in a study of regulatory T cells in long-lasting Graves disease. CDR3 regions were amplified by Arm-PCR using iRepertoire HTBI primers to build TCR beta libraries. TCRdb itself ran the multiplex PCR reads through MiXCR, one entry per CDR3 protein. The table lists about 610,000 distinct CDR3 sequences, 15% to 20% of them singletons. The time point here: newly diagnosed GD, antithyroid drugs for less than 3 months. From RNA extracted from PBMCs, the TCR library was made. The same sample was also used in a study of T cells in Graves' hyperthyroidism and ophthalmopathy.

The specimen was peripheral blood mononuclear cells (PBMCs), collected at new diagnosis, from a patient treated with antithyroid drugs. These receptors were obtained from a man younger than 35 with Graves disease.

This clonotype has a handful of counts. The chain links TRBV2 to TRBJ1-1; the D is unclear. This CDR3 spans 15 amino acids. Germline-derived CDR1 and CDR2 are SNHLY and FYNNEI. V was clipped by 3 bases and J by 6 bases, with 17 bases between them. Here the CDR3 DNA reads TGTGCCAGCAGTGAGTTAATGGCCCGTCGGGCTGAAGCTTTCTTT. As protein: CASSELMARRAEAFF. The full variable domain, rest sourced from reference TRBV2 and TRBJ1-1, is EPEVTQTPSHQVTQMGQEVILRCVPISNHLYFYWYRQILGQKVEFLVSFYNNEISEKSEIFDDQFSVERPDGSNFTLKIRSTKLEDSAMYFCASSELMARRAEAFFGQGTRLTVV.

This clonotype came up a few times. CDR3 residues: CASSQASQGRWYNEQFF. CDR3 nucleotide sequence: TGCGCCAGCAGCCAAGCCTCACAGGGGCGGTGGTACAATGAGCAGTTCTTC. The chain combines TRBV4-1 with TRBJ2-1; 7 bases agree with TRBD1. This CDR3 is built from 17 residues. Unmatched junction bases numbered 10, after V lost 1 base and J lost 4 bases. CDR1 and CDR2 (germline): MGHRA, YSYEKL.

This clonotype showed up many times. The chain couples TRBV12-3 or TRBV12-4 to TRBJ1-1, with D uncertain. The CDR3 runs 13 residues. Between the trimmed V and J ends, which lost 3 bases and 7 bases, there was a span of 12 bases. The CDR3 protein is CASSFLWTDEAFF. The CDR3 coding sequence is TGTGCCAGCAGTTTTCTTTGGACGGATGAAGCTTTCTTT.

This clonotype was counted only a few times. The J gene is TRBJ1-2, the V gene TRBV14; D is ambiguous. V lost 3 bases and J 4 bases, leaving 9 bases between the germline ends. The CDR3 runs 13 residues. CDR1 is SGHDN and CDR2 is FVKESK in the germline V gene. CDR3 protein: CASSQAGTYGYTF. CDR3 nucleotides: TGTGCCAGCAGCCAGGCGGGTACCTATGGCTACACCTTC.

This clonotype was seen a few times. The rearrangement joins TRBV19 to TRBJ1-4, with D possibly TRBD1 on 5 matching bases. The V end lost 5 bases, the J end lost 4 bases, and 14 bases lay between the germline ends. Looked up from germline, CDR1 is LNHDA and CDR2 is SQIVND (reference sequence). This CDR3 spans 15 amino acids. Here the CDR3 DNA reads TGTGCCAGTAGTCCAGCGGGACTCCGTAATGAAAAACTGTTTTTT. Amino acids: CASSPAGLRNEKLFF.

CDR3 nucleotide sequence: TGTGCCAGCAGCTTGGGAGCTCTAGGGGCACGGACTGAAGCTTTCTTT. It codes for CASSLGALGARTEAFF. The chain joins TRBV5-6 to TRBJ1-1, with a tentative D call TRBD1 (5 bases). The V gene's germline CDR1 is SGHDT and CDR2 YYEEEE. V dropped 0 bases and J dropped 5 bases, with 17 bases sitting between them. There are 16 residues in the CDR3. Filled out from reference TRBV5-6 and TRBJ1-1, the complete variable domain reads DAGVTQSPTHLIKTRGQQVTLRCSPKSGHDTVSWYQQALGQGPQFIFQYYEEEERQRGNFPDRFSGHQFPNYSSELNVNALLLGDSALYLCASSLGALGARTEAFFGQGTRLTVV.

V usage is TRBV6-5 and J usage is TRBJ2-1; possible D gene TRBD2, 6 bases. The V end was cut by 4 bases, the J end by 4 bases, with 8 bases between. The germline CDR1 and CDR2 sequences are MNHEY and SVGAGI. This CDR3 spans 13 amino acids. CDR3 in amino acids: CASSSTSYNEQFF. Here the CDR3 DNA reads TGTGCCAGCAGTTCGACTAGTTACAATGAGCAGTTCTTC.

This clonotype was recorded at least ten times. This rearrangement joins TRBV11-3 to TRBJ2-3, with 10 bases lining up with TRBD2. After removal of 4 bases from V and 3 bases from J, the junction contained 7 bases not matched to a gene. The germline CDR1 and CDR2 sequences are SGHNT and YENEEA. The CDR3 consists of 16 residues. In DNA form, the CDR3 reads TGTGCCAGCAGCTCACGACTAGCGGGTATGACAGATACGCAGTATTTT. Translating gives CASSSRLAGMTDTQYF.

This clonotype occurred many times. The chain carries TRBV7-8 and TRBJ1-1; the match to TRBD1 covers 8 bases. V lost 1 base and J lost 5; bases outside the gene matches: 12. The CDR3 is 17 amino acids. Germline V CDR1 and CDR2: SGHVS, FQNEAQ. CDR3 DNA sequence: TGTGCCAGCAGCTTAGTCAATTATCGGACAGGGCGAACTGAAGCTTTCTTT. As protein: CASSLVNYRTGRTEAFF.

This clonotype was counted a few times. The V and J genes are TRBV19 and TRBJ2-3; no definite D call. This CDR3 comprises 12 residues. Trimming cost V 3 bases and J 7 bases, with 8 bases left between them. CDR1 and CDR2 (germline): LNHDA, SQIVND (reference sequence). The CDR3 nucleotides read TGTGCCAGTAGTATGGATGAACATACGCAGTATTTT. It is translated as CASSMDEHTQYF.

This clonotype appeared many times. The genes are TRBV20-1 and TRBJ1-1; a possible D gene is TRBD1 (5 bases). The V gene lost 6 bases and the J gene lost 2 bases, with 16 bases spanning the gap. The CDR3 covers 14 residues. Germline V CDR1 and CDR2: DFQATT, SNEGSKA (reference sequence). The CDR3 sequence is CSARDRGLNTEAFF. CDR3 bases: TGCAGTGCCCGGGACCGGGGTCTAAACACTGAAGCTTTCTTT.

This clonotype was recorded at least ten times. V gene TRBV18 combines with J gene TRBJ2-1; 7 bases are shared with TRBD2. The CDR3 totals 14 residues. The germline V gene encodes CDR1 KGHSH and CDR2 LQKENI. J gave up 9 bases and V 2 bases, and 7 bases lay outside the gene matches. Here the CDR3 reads CASSPYTSVGEQFF. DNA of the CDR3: TGTGCCAGCTCACCATACACTAGCGTTGGTGAGCAGTTCTTC.

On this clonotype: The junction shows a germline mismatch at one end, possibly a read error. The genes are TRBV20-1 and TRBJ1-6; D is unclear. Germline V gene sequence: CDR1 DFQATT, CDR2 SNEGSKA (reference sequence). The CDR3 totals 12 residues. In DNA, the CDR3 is TGCAGTGCTGATTCGGACCCGAAGTTCGCTTTTTTT. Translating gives CSADSDPKFAFF.